This TCR beta chain was observed in a study of blood T cell repertoires in COVID-19. Some clones are missing from TCRdb's copy, which holds only in-frame ones; the method was immunoSEQ multiplex PCR. The profile shows under 250,000 clones, 70% to 90% of them singletons. The CDR3 extends over 14 amino acids. Germline V gene data show CDR1 as MNHEY and CDR2 as SVGAGI. Trimming removed 6 bases from V and 4 bases from J, with 13 bases in between. Sample: peripheral blood. This receptor was identified in a man between 45 and 60 years old who had recovered from COVID-19. J is TRBJ2-4 and V is TRBV6-5; D unresolved. This CDR3 reads CASRTGGLKNIQYF. The CDR3 DNA reads as TGTGCCAGCAGGACTGGCGGATTGAAAAACATTCAGTACTTC.